This section outlines one T cell receptor beta chain sequence together with its context. Its antigen is not identified. Assay used: immunoSEQ multiplex PCR; TCRdb lists only in-frame clones, some missing. The sample contains approximately 76,000 clones, around 90% of which appear only once. Germline V gives CDR1 MNHEY, CDR2 SMNVEV (reference sequence). This CDR3 has 15 amino acids. After removal of 6 bases from V and 2 bases from J, the junction contained 9 bases not matched to a gene. This specimen comes from a study of OX40 agonist ivuxolimab in advanced cancers. Study at large: Given to patients was ivuxolimab, an agonistic anti-OX40 (CD134) antibody. Dose-escalation patients' cancers were hepatocellular carcinoma, melanoma, renal cell or head and neck cancer. Prior therapy, whether anti-PD-1, anti-PD-L1 or anti-CTLA-4, was allowed, and about 39% had some. Study findings and constraints: Relative to CD4+, CD8+ T cells held more expanded clones on average.

This TCR derives from an adult with an advanced solid tumor such as melanoma, head and neck, liver or kidney cancer. The sequencing used CD4+ or CD8+ T cells sorted from blood, collected in a trial of the OX40 agonist ivuxolimab. The V and J genes are TRBV27 and TRBJ2-7; 8 nucleotides agree with TRBD1. In DNA form, the CDR3 reads TGTGCCAGCAGCCCCCGCCCGGACAGGGCCTACGAGCAGTACTTC. It encodes CASSPRPDRAYEQYF.